The 17 T cell receptor beta chains below come from one sample, sequenced in a study of Ad26.COV2.S vaccination and SARS-CoV-2 variants. Assay used: immunoSEQ multiplex PCR; TCRdb lists only in-frame clones, some missing. The table includes 450,000 to 550,000 clones, roughly 87% detected once. Specified treatment: about 20 received Ad26.COV2.S at low or high dose, single or two shots; 5 received placebo; per-sample allocation not given. All samples were drawn on day 63, counting from the first vaccine or placebo injection. This specimen was peripheral blood, taken in a trial of Ad26.COV2.S vaccine versus placebo. The receptors shown here come from a person between 18 and 59 years old who received the Ad26.COV2.S COVID-19 vaccine or a placebo.

The V call is TRBV7-9, the J call TRBJ2-1, with D unclear. The CDR3 runs to 15 residues. Between the trimmed V and J ends, which lost 1 base and 8 bases, there was a span of 15 bases. From germline, CDR1 is SEHNR and CDR2 FQNEAQ (reference sequence). In nucleotides, the CDR3 is TGTGCCAGCAGCTTAGGGGCTACTATTGGCGATGAGCAGTTCTTC. It is translated as CASSLGATIGDEQFF.

The chain has TRBV5-6 and TRBJ2-6; unclear D gene. The CDR3 has 16 amino acids. In germline, CDR1 is SGHDT, CDR2 YYEEEE. V was trimmed by 4 bases and J by 1 base, leaving 12 bases between them. The CDR3 DNA follows: TGTGCCAGCAGCCCCTTTACGCGGTCTGGGGCCAACGTCCTGACTTTC. Its protein is CASSPFTRSGANVLTF.

This clone has only a few counts. The V call is TRBV6-5, the J call TRBJ1-2; D ambiguous. V lost 3 bases and J 8 bases, leaving 16 bases between the germline ends. Germline values: CDR1 MNHEY, CDR2 SVGAGI. This CDR3 spans 14 amino acids. The CDR3 DNA reads TGTGCCAGCAGTTATACCGGTTTGGAGTGGGGCTACACCTTC. This sequence encodes CASSYTGLEWGYTF.

The V gene is TRBV7-9, the J gene TRBJ2-1; a possible D gene is TRBD2 (5 bases). Per germline, CDR1 SEHNR and CDR2 FQNEAQ (reference sequence). The ends were cut back, 5 bases at V and 4 bases at J, with 21 bases in the middle. The CDR3 totals 17 residues. The CDR3 coding sequence is TGTGCCAGCAGCGGGAGCAGTAGTGGCAGAGCATACAATGAGCAGTTCTTC. Translating gives CASSGSSSGRAYNEQFF.

The chain recombines TRBV11-2 with TRBJ2-5; the D gene is possibly TRBD1 (6 bases). Germline loops: CDR1 SGHAT, CDR2 FQNNGV. V dropped 5 bases and J dropped 9 bases, with 13 bases sitting between them. This CDR3 spans 12 amino acids. CDR3 DNA: TGTGCCAGCAGCACCAACACAGGGTCCCAGTACTTC. Its protein is CASSTNTGSQYF.

The V gene is TRBV5-5, the J gene TRBJ1-2, with 9 nucleotides matching TRBD1. This CDR3 has 14 amino acids. With 5 bases clipped from V and 7 bases from J, the junction kept 9 bases outside the gene matches. From germline, CDR1 is SGHKS and CDR2 YYEKEE (reference sequence). The CDR3 bases are TGTGCCAGCAGAGCCGGGACAGGGATGGGTGGCTACACCTTC. As protein: CASRAGTGMGGYTF.

This sequence joins TRBV29-1 and TRBJ2-3; D is possibly TRBD1 or TRBD2 (6 bases each). CDR3 length: 16 residues. V was cut by 3 bases and J by 3 bases, with 19 bases left in between. CDR1 SQVTM and CDR2 ANQGSEA come from the germline V gene. CDR3 sequence: CSVDGGIGAATDTQYF. For the CDR3, the DNA is TGCAGCGTTGACGGGGGCATCGGAGCGGCTACAGATACGCAGTATTTT.

The chain combines TRBV28 with TRBJ1-2; D not certain. CDR3 length equals 14 residues. V shed 2 bases and J shed 4 bases, with 11 bases lying between them. Germline V gives CDR1 MDHEN, CDR2 SYDVKM. Here the CDR3 reads CASSLREISYGYTF. For the CDR3, the DNA is TGTGCCAGCAGTTTACGGGAAATAAGCTATGGCTACACCTTC.

This clone has just one count. CDR3 sequence: CATRRSQETQYF. The CDR3 DNA reads as TGTGCCACCAGGCGATCCCAAGAGACCCAGTACTTC. The chain combines TRBV2 with TRBJ2-5; D not certain. Trimming pared 10 bases from V and 1 base from J, leaving 10 bases between. The CDR3 is made up of 12 amino acids. Germline V gene data show CDR1 as SNHLY and CDR2 as FYNNEI.

Comments on this clone: Distinct nucleotide sequences in the sample also encode this CDR3. The genes are TRBV18 and TRBJ1-1; D might be TRBD1 (5 bases). CDR1 is KGHSH and CDR2 is LQKENI in the germline V gene. The CDR3 is made up of 14 amino acids. Trimming removed 3 bases at V and 2 bases at J, with 10 bases between. CDR3: CASSPGQLNTEAFF. The CDR3 nucleotides read TGTGCCAGCTCACCGGGGCAGTTAAACACTGAAGCTTTCTTT.

This chain connects TRBV20-1 to TRBJ2-7; D might be TRBD1 (6 bases). The V end was cut by 3 bases, the J end by 6 bases, with 9 bases between. Germline V gene sequence: CDR1 DFQATT, CDR2 SNEGSKA (reference sequence). CDR3 length equals 11 residues. CDR3 protein: CSASKQGEQYF. The DNA of the CDR3 is TGCAGTGCTAGTAAACAGGGCGAGCAGTACTTC.

The chain joins TRBV3-1 (or the pseudogene TRBV3-2) to TRBJ1-6; D remains unclear. CDR1 LGHDT and CDR2 YNNKEL come from the germline V gene (reference sequence). The CDR3 is made up of 16 amino acids. Trimming took 3 bases from V and 0 from J, leaving 9 bases between them. The CDR3 DNA reads as TGTGCCAGCAGCCATCAGGAGTACTCCTATAATTCACCCCTCCACTTT. Protein product: CASSHQEYSYNSPLHF.

The genes are TRBV27 and TRBJ1-2; no clear D. The V gene's germline CDR1 is MNHEY and CDR2 SMNVEV (reference sequence). V gave up 1 base and J gave up 8 bases, with 14 bases separating them. This CDR3 is built from 14 residues. CDR3 DNA: TGTGCCAGCAGTTTATACGAACAGAGTGGCGGCTACACCTTC. Amino acids: CASSLYEQSGGYTF.

The rearrangement uses TRBV9 and TRBJ2-2; D is unclear. The CDR3 runs 14 residues. The V end was cut by 0 bases, the J end by 6 bases, with 9 bases between. Germline-derived CDR1 and CDR2 are SGDLS and YYNGEE. The DNA of the CDR3 is TGTGCCAGCAGCGTAGTGCCGGGCGCCGGGGAGCTGTTTTTT. This encodes CASSVVPGAGELFF.

As regards this clone: The CDR3 carries no conserved terminal phenylalanine or tryptophan, so it likely arises from a read error. The DNA is omitted, as the CDR3 cannot be located on it reliably, and the CDR3 follows TCRdb's listing. The genes are TRBV12-2 and TRBJ2-7. TRBV12-2 constitutes a pseudogene. Including both end residues, the CDR3 is 12 amino acids long. Here the CDR3 reads CASRGTSGGLED.

The chain employs TRBV7-9 and TRBJ2-2; 7 bases are shared with TRBD1. In germline, CDR1 is SEHNR, CDR2 FQNEAQ (reference sequence). The CDR3 runs 15 residues. The V gene end was trimmed by 3 bases and the J gene end by 3 bases; junction bases not matched to a gene: 4. CDR3 region: CASSLPGQYTGELFF. CDR3 DNA: TGTGCCAGCAGCTTGCCGGGACAGTACACCGGGGAGCTGTTTTTT. Drawing the rest from reference TRBV7-9 and TRBJ2-2, the complete variable domain is DTGVSQNPRHKITKRGQNVTFRCDPISEHNRLYWYRQTLGQGPEFLTYFQNEAQLEKSRLLSDRFSAERPKGSFSTLEIQRTEQGDSAMYLCASSLPGQYTGELFFGEGSRLTVL.

The rearrangement joins TRBV3-1 (or the pseudogene TRBV3-2) to TRBJ1-2; 10 bases align to TRBD1. V trimming: 0 bases; J trimming: 4 bases; junction bases outside the gene matches: 8. CDR1 and CDR2 (germline): LGHDT, YNNKEL (reference sequence). The CDR3 is made up of 17 amino acids. CDR3 coding DNA: TGTGCCAGCAGCCAAGATGGGCCAAGGACAGGGGGCTATGGCTACACCTTC. Translation gives CASSQDGPRTGGYGYTF.